This entry is about one T cell receptor beta chain. The sample belongs to a study of Ad26.COV2.S vaccination and SARS-CoV-2 variants. About the research overall: Intramuscularly, Ad26.COV2.S was given either once or twice, 56 days apart.

Germline V gene sequence: CDR1 SEHNR, CDR2 FQNEAQ (reference sequence). J was trimmed by 5 bases and V by 6 bases; bases with no gene match: 6. CDR3 size: 13 residues. Treatment denoted: some 19 received Ad26.COV2.S at low or high dose, single or two shots; about 5 received placebo; per-sample allocation not given. After the first vaccine or placebo injection, samples were drawn on day 63. Profiling relied on immunoSEQ multiplex PCR, and the TCRdb table lists in-frame clones only, not all of them. The data show 350,000 to 550,000 clones, 80% to 90% seen once. The chain uses TRBV7-9 and TRBJ2-7, with 8 bases that match TRBD2. This clonotype was obtained from a person between 18 and 60 years old who received the Ad26.COV2.S COVID-19 vaccine or a placebo. Sequenced here: peripheral blood, sampled in a trial of Ad26.COV2.S vaccine versus placebo. The CDR3 region has the DNA TGTGCCAGCAGTCTCTCCGGGGGGGACGAGCAGTACGTC. Translating gives CASSLSGGDEQYV.